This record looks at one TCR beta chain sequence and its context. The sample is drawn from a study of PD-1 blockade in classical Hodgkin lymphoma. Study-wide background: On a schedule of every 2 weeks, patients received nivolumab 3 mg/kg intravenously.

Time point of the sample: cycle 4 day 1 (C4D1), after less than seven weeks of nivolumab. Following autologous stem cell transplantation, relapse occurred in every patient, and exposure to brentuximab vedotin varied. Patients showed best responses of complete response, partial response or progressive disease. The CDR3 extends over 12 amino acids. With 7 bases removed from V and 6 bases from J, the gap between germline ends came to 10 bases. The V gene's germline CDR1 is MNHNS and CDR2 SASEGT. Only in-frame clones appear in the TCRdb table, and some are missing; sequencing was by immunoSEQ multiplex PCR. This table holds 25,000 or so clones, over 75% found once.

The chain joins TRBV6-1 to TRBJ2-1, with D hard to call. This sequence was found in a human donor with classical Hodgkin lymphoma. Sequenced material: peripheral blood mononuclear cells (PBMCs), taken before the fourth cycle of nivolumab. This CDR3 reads CASIKRSNEQFF. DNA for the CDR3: TGTGCCAGCATTAAGAGGAGCAATGAGCAGTTCTTC.